The 16 T cell receptor beta chains presented below share a single source sample, sequenced in a study of identical twins. Via MiXCR, TCRdb re-called the 5' RACE reads, giving one row per CDR3 protein. The sample yields some 560,000 distinct CDR3 sequences, 9.5% to 10% seen once. The sample was also reused in another study, on yellow fever vaccine responses in identical twins.

Sequencing was carried out using PBMCs. These receptors were obtained from a woman under 30 in good health.

The CDR3 loop is CASSSLSGGNTDTQYF. The CDR3 DNA follows: TGTGCCAGCTCATCCCTTTCCGGGGGGAACACAGATACGCAGTATTTT. The rearrangement links TRBV18 to TRBJ2-3; 7 bases align to TRBD2. The CDR3 spans 16 residues. V shed 5 bases, J shed 2 bases, and the junction held 10 bases outside the gene matches. Germline loops: CDR1 KGHSH, CDR2 LQKENI.

In this sample, this clonotype turned up many times. The rearrangement uses TRBV5-1 and TRBJ2-7; D perhaps matches TRBD1 (6 bases). V was clipped by 4 bases and J by 3 bases, with 17 bases between them. The CDR3 runs to 15 residues. Germline loops: CDR1 SGHRS, CDR2 YFSETQ. CDR3 sequence reads: CASSPITGTIYEQYF. In DNA, the CDR3 is TGCGCCAGCAGCCCAATCACCGGGACAATCTACGAGCAGTACTTC.

The sample holds many counts of this clonotype. The chain combines TRBV20-1 with TRBJ1-6, with 7 bases fitting TRBD1. V shed 3 bases, J shed 8 bases, and the junction held 4 bases outside the gene matches. The CDR3 spans 13 residues. CDR1 and CDR2 (germline): DFQATT, SNEGSKA (reference sequence). The CDR3 is CSASGQEYSPLHF. CDR3 sequence (DNA): TGCAGTGCTAGTGGACAGGAGTATTCACCCCTCCACTTT.

The chain links TRBV4-3 to TRBJ2-7; 8 nucleotides align to TRBD2. The CDR3 spans 16 residues. The V segment lost 0 bases and the J segment 2 bases; nucleotides outside the gene matches: 6. The V gene's germline CDR1 is LGHNA and CDR2 YSLEER. In DNA form, the CDR3 reads TGCGCCAGCAGCCAAGATTTAGGACTAGCTGCCTACGAGCAGTACTTC. The encoded protein is CASSQDLGLAAYEQYF.

This clonotype came up many times. CDR3 sequence reads: CASSQDPTGYYNEQFF. CDR3 coding DNA: TGCGCCAGCAGCCAAGATCCGACAGGATACTACAATGAGCAGTTCTTC. The gene calls are TRBV4-1 and TRBJ2-1, with D maybe TRBD1 (6 bases). The germline V and J ends were trimmed by 0 bases and 3 bases, with 12 bases remaining between them. This CDR3 spans 16 amino acids. Germline-derived CDR1 and CDR2 are MGHRA and YSYEKL.

This sequence joins TRBV27 and TRBJ2-7; 7 bases line up with TRBD2. Trimming removed 6 bases from V and 6 bases from J; junction bases left unmatched: 14. The germline CDR1 and CDR2 sequences are MNHEY and SMNVEV (reference sequence). The CDR3 sequence is 15 residues long. The CDR3 nucleotides read TGTGCCAGCAGGAGCGGGACTTACCTGAATGTCGAGCAGTACTTC. Its translation is CASRSGTYLNVEQYF.

This clonotype showed up many times. The chain is built from TRBV6-2 or TRBV6-3 and TRBJ2-7; D is uncertain. With 5 bases removed from V and 0 bases from J, the gap between germline ends came to 17 bases. This CDR3 is built from 16 residues. Per the germline V gene, CDR1 is MNHEY and CDR2 is SVGEGT. The DNA for the CDR3 is TGTGCCAGCAGTGATCCCCACCTTAGTAGCTCCTACGAGCAGTACTTC. Translated: CASSDPHLSSSYEQYF.

The genes are TRBV9 and TRBJ2-5; weak D call: TRBD2 (5 bases). CDR1 SGDLS and CDR2 YYNGEE come from the germline V gene. Trimming took 3 bases from V and 1 from J, leaving 13 bases between them. This CDR3 is built from 15 residues. The CDR3 DNA reads as TGTGCCAGCAGCGCTACCGTAGCGCCCCAAGAGACCCAGTACTTC. This codes for CASSATVAPQETQYF.

The chain uses TRBV3-1 and TRBJ2-7; D uncertain. V shed 4 bases and J shed 7 bases, with 11 bases lying between them. The CDR3 is 12 amino acids. Germline-derived CDR1 and CDR2 are LGHDT and YNNKEL (reference sequence). This CDR3 is CASSRLSEEQYF. The CDR3 DNA is TGTGCCAGCAGCCGGCTATCAGAGGAGCAGTACTTC.

The rearrangement uses TRBV30 and TRBJ2-5; D perhaps matches TRBD2 (6 bases). This CDR3 is built from 13 residues. CDR1 is GTSNPN, CDR2 SVGIG, per germline (reference sequence). Trimming removed 4 bases at V and 7 bases at J, with 16 bases between. This CDR3 reads CAWTNLLGGTQYF. CDR3 sequence (DNA): TGTGCCTGGACAAACCTGCTGGGGGGGACCCAGTACTTC.

The chain is built from TRBV7-9 and TRBJ2-7; D may be TRBD2 (5 bases). CDR1 is SEHNR, CDR2 FQNEAQ, per germline (reference sequence). The CDR3 contains 16 residues. Trimming pared 4 bases from V and 7 bases from J, leaving 23 bases between. CDR3 loop: CASSSTRVSAMLEQYF. In DNA form, the CDR3 reads TGTGCCAGCAGCTCTACGAGGGTCAGTGCCATGTTGGAGCAGTACTTC.

This clonotype turned up a few times. The J gene is TRBJ2-3, the V gene TRBV2; D gene uncertain. Germline loops: CDR1 SNHLY, CDR2 FYNNEI. Trimming took 1 base from V and 3 from J, leaving 8 bases between them. The CDR3 length is 14 residues. The DNA for the CDR3 is TGTGCCAGCAGTGAAGTGGCCAGTACAGATACGCAGTATTTT. Amino acids: CASSEVASTDTQYF.

The chain has TRBV5-4 and TRBJ2-5; D ambiguous. The CDR3 is made up of 13 amino acids. Germline V gives CDR1 SGHNT, CDR2 YYREEE (reference sequence). V was trimmed by 2 bases and J by 5 bases, leaving 10 bases between them. DNA for the CDR3: TGTGCCAGCAGCTTTCCTCAAGGGGAGACCCAGTACTTC. It encodes CASSFPQGETQYF.

The sample holds a few counts of this clonotype. J is TRBJ2-1 and V is TRBV6-2 or TRBV6-3, with 8 bases that match TRBD2. From germline, CDR1 is MNHEY and CDR2 SVGEGT. The CDR3 runs 20 residues. V shed 7 bases, J shed 4 bases, and the junction held 24 bases outside the gene matches. The CDR3 sequence is CASTGGLAGATGISYNEQFF. The CDR3 DNA is TGTGCCAGCACCGGCGGGCTAGCGGGCGCTACGGGCATCTCATACAATGAGCAGTTCTTC.

This clonotype was observed a handful of times. Mismatch with germline at one junction end may stem from a read error. This sequence joins TRBV5-1 and TRBJ2-7, with 11 bases that match TRBD2. The CDR3 covers 15 residues. Germline assignment: CDR1 SGHRS and CDR2 YFSETQ. The CDR3 bases are TGCGCCAGCAGCCCTGGGACTAGCGGCTCCCACGAGCAGTACTTC. It codes for CASSPGTSGSHEQYF.

This sequence joins TRBV29-1 and TRBJ2-7, with 14 bases matching TRBD2. V dropped 6 bases and J dropped 3; count of bases not matched to a gene: 7. The CDR3 covers 15 residues. CDR1 SQVTM and CDR2 ANQGSEA come from the germline V gene. CDR3 amino acids: CSVRRGTSGSYEQYF. In nucleotides, the CDR3 is TGCAGCGTCCGCCGGGGGACTAGCGGGAGCTACGAGCAGTACTTC.